This paragraph covers one TCR beta chain sequence. V lost 3 bases, J lost 1 base, and 9 bases lay in between. From germline, CDR1 is LNHDA and CDR2 SQIVND (reference sequence). This CDR3 spans 14 amino acids. Per the study methods: For nucleated cells, counts were estimated from reference gene primer amplification. Assay: immunoSEQ multiplex PCR; the TCRdb copy retains only in-frame clones and omits some. The DNA was the basis for D and trimming; V, J and clone size are from that table. The sample has some 150,000 clones, 80% seen once. This entry comes from a study of blood T cell repertoires in COVID-19. Study-level information: The study drew acute and convalescent COVID-19 samples from the United States, Italy and Spain. The analysed material was cDNA or gDNA that came from T cells, B-cell-depleted T cells, or PBMCs.

The TCR originated in a man in his fifties or sixties with active or convalescent COVID-19. Material for sequencing was peripheral blood. This chain links TRBV19 with TRBJ2-5; TRBD1 might be the D (5 bases). CDR3 amino acids: CASSMQGPQETQYF. The CDR3 nucleotides read TGTGCCAGTAGTATGCAGGGCCCCCAAGAGACCCAGTACTTC.